This T cell receptor (beta chain) was found in a study of response to subunit inactivated influenza vaccine. From germline, CDR1 is LGHDT and CDR2 YNNKEL (reference sequence). This CDR3 region has 16 residues. Unmatched junction bases numbered 7, after V lost 3 bases and J lost 3 bases. This clonotype was detected only a few times. From the RT-PCR reads, TCRdb called clonotypes with MiXCR, one entry per CDR3 protein. The profile shows 630,000 or so distinct CDR3 sequences, around 14% of them singletons. The sequence derives from a man aged 45-65 years who received an inactivated influenza vaccine. The rearrangement joins TRBV3-1 to TRBJ2-3; 9 bases map to TRBD2. Specimen: PBMCs from blood, collected 11 to 12 days after vaccination. CDR3 nucleotides: TGTGCCAGCAGCCAGAGTAGGGGACTAGCAACAGATACGCAGTATTTT. Amino acid sequence: CASSQSRGLATDTQYF.